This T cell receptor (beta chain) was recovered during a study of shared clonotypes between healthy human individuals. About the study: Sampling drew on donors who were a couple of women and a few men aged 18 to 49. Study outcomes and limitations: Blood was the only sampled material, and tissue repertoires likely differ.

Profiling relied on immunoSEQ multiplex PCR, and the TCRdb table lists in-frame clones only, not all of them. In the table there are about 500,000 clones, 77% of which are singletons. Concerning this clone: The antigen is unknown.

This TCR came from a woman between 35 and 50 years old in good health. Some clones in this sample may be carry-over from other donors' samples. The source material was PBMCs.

CDR3 amino acids: CASNSFTPEQYF. Here the CDR3 DNA reads TGTGCCAGCAATAGTTTCACACCCGAGCAGTACTTC. The rearrangement joins TRBV2 to TRBJ2-7; D remains ambiguous. Trimming took 7 bases from V and 6 from J, leaving 13 bases between them. This CDR3 spans 12 amino acids. Germline CDR1 is SNHLY and CDR2 is FYNNEI. Together with reference TRBV2 and TRBJ2-7, the CDR3 gives the full variable domain: EPEVTQTPSHQVTQMGQEVILRCVPISNHLYFYWYRQILGQKVEFLVSFYNNEISEKSEIFDDQFSVERPDGSNFTLKIRSTKLEDSAMYFCASNSFTPEQYFGPGTRLTVT.